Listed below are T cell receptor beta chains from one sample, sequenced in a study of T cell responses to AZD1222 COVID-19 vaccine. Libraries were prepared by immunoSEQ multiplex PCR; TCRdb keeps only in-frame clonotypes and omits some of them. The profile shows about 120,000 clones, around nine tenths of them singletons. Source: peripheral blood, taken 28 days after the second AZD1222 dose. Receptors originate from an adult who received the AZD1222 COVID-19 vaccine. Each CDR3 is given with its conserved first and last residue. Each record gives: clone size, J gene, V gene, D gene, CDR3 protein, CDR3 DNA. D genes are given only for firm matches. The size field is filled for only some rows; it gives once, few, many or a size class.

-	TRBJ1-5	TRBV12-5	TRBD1	CASGLTGVQPQHF	TGTGCTAGTGGCCTGACAGGGGTTCAGCCCCAGCATTTT
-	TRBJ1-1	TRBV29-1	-	CSVPHQGNMNTEAFF	TGCAGCGTCCCCCACCAGGGAAATATGAACACTGAAGCTTTCTTT
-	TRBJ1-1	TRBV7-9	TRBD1	CASSLRTGGPTEAFF	TGTGCCAGCAGCTTAAGGACAGGGGGCCCGACTGAAGCTTTCTTT
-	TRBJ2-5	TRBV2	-	CATGRQGETQYF	TGTGCCACCGGGCGGCAGGGGGAGACCCAGTACTTC
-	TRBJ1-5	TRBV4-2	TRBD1	CASSQEAVGTGVRQPQHF	TGTGCCAGCAGCCAAGAGGCCGTCGGGACAGGGGTACGGCAGCCCCAGCATTTT
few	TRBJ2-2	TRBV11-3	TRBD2	CASSSLSGGATGELFF	TGTGCCAGCAGCTCCCTCAGCGGGGGGGCCACCGGGGAGCTGTTTTTT
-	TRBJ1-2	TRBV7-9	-	CASTRGEGSYGYTF	TGTGCCAGCACCCGGGGGGAGGGCTCCTATGGCTACACCTTC
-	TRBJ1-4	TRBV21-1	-	CASSYGDRGNEKLFF	TGTGCCAGCAGCTACGGGGACAGGGGGAACGAAAAACTGTTTTTT
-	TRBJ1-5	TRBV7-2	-	CASSFKSSDNQPQHF	TGTGCCAGCAGCTTTAAATCGAGTGACAATCAGCCCCAGCATTTT
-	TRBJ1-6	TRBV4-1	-	CASSQDRTGSGSPLHF	TGCGCCAGCAGCCAAGATAGAACGGGATCTGGGTCACCCCTCCACTTT
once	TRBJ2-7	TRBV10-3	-	CAIRRAAENYEQYF	TGTGCCATCAGAAGGGCGGCAGAAAACTACGAGCAGTACTTC
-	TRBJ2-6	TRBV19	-	CASTTRGGLSGANVLTF	TGTGCCAGTACTACGCGGGGCGGACTCTCTGGGGCCAACGTCCTGACTTTC
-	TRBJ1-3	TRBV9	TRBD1	CASSADDRGRNTIYF	TGTGCCAGCAGCGCCGATGACAGGGGTAGAAACACCATATATTTT
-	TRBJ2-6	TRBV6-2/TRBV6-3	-	CASSYKGVLFSGANVLTF	TGTGCCAGCAGTTACAAGGGTGTTCTCTTCTCTGGGGCCAACGTCCTGACTTTC
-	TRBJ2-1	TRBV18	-	CASSPGRTGVNEQFF	TGTGCCAGCTCACCCGGTAGGACGGGGGTAAATGAGCAGTTCTTC
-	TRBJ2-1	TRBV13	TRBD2	CASGPPSGGNNEQFF	TGTGCCAGCGGGCCCCCTAGCGGGGGAAACAATGAGCAGTTCTTC
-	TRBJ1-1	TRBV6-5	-	CASCVSSSLRTEAFF	TGTGCCAGCTGCGTCTCGTCCAGCCTACGCACTGAAGCTTTCTTT
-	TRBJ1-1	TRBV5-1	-	CASSLSGAEAFF	TGCGCCAGCAGCTTGTCAGGGGCTGAAGCTTTCTTT
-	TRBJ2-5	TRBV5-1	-	CASSLRPGGGAPEETQYF	TGCGCCAGCAGCTTGAGGCCAGGAGGGGGAGCACCCGAAGAGACCCAGTACTTC
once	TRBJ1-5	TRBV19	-	CASRWSGFSNQPQHF	TGTGCCAGTAGGTGGAGCGGCTTTAGCAATCAGCCCCAGCATTTT
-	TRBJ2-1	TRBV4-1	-	CASSQVDLLIYNEQFF	TGCGCCAGCAGCCAAGTAGACCTCCTGATATACAATGAGCAGTTCTTC
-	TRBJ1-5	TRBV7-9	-	CASGRRNQPQHF	TGTGCCAGCGGGCGGCGCAATCAGCCCCAGCATTTT
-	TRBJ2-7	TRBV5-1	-	CASSLAIGGTDSYEQYF	TGCGCCAGCAGCTTGGCCATAGGGGGGACAGACTCCTACGAGCAGTACTTC
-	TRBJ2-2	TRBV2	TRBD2	CASSHTGTSVGGELFF	TGTGCCAGCAGTCACACCGGGACTAGCGTGGGCGGGGAGCTGTTTTTT
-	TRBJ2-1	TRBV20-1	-	CSARGDGEQFF	TGCAGTGCTAGGGGGGACGGTGAGCAGTTCTTC
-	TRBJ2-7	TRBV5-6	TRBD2	CASSGVSGPYEQYF	TGTGCCAGCAGCGGAGTTAGCGGGCCTTACGAGCAGTACTTC
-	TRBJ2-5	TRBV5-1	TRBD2	CASSLDRTATDLAGHQETQYF	TGCGCCAGCAGCTTGGATCGGACAGCGACCGATCTAGCGGGACACCAAGAGACCCAGTACTTC
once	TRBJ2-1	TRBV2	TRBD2	CASSDLAGGLNEQFF	TGTGCCAGCAGTGACCTAGCGGGGGGGCTCAATGAGCAGTTCTTC
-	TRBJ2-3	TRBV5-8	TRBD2	CASSSGLSSTDTQYF	TGTGCCAGCAGCTCGGGACTATCTAGCACAGATACGCAGTATTTT
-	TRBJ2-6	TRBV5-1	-	CASSLAGSGANVLTF	TGCGCCAGCAGCTTGGCAGGGTCTGGGGCCAACGTCCTGACTTTC
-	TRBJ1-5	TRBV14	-	CASSARTDQPQHF	TGTGCCAGCAGCGCCCGGACAGACCAGCCCCAGCATTTT
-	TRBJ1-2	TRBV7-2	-	CASSLEARGSGYGYTF	TGTGCCAGCAGCTTAGAGGCGAGGGGCTCCGGCTATGGCTACACCTTC
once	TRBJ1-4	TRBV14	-	CASSPSWSGSEKLFF	TGTGCCAGCAGCCCCAGTTGGAGCGGGAGTGAAAAACTGTTTTTT
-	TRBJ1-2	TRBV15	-	CATSRDRRGGDGYTF	TGTGCCACCAGCAGAGATCGGAGGGGGGGAGATGGCTACACCTTC
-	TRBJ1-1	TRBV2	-	CASSEAVQMNTEAFF	TGTGCCAGCAGTGAAGCGGTACAAATGAACACTGAAGCTTTCTTT
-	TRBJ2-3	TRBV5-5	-	CASMQESTDTQYF	TGTGCCAGCATGCAGGAGAGCACAGATACGCAGTATTTT
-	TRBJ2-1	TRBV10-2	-	CASSARFSGYLNEQFF	TGCGCCAGCAGCGCGAGGTTTAGCGGCTATCTCAATGAGCAGTTCTTC
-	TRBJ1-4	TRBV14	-	CASSRRGEKLFF	TGTGCCAGCAGCAGAAGGGGTGAAAAACTGTTTTTT
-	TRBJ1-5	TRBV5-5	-	CASSQGPRGYQHF	TGTGCCAGCAGCCAGGGACCGCGGGGATATCAGCATTTT
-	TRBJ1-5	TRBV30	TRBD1	CAWSDQPGTGNQPQHF	TGTGCCTGGAGTGACCAACCCGGGACAGGGAATCAGCCCCAGCATTTT
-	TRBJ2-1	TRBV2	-	CASSGMSEQFF	TGTGCCAGCAGCGGAATGTCTGAGCAGTTCTTC
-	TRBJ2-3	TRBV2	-	CASSEQGPYATDTQYF	TGTGCCAGCAGTGAACAGGGTCCCTATGCCACAGATACGCAGTATTTT
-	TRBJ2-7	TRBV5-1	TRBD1	CASSRPLTGTVYEQYF	TGCGCCAGCAGCCGCCCACTGACAGGGACAGTCTACGAGCAGTACTTC
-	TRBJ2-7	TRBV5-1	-	CASSSWDRTGEQYF	TGCGCCAGCAGCTCTTGGGACCGTACCGGGGAGCAGTACTTC
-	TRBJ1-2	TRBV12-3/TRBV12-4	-	CASSLHGNGYTF	TGTGCCAGCAGTCTACATGGAAATGGCTACACCTTC
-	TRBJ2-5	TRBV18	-	CASSGREETQYF	TGTGCCAGCTCAGGCAGGGAAGAGACCCAGTACTTC
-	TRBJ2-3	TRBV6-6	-	CASSYQGSRTDTQYF	TGTGCCAGCAGTTACCAGGGGTCTCGCACAGATACGCAGTATTTT
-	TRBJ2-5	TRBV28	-	CASVSGSFLAETQYF	TGTGCCAGCGTGTCCGGTTCCTTTTTGGCGGAGACCCAGTACTTC
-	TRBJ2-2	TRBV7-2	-	CASRPAVTDYNTGELFF	TGTGCCAGCAGACCTGCTGTTACCGACTACAACACCGGGGAGCTGTTTTTT
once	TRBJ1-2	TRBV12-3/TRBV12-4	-	CASSSRYGYTF	TGTGCCAGCAGTAGCAGGTATGGCTACACCTTC
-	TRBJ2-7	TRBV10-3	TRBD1	CATRWGQGAREQYF	TGTGCCACCCGATGGGGACAGGGGGCTCGGGAGCAGTACTTC
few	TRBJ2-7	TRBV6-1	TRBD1	CASSEAWSGGRYEQYF	TGTGCCAGCAGTGAAGCATGGTCAGGGGGCCGGTACGAGCAGTACTTC
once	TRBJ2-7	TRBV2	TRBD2	CASRVGTSGSYEQYF	TGTGCCAGCAGGGTCGGGACTAGCGGCTCCTACGAGCAGTACTTC
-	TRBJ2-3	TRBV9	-	CASSLQDHTITDTQYF	TGTGCCAGCAGCCTCCAAGACCACACAATCACAGATACGCAGTATTTT
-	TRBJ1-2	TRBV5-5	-	CASSIGASGGYHYGYTF	TGTGCCAGCAGCATTGGGGCCAGTGGAGGGTATCACTATGGCTACACCTTC